This T cell receptor (beta chain) was observed in a study of blood T cell repertoires in COVID-19. Overall study context: T cells, B-cell-depleted T cells, or PBMCs supplied cDNA or gDNA.

Per germline, CDR1 LGHDT and CDR2 YNNKEL (reference sequence). Trimming removed 3 bases from V and 0 bases from J; junction bases left unmatched: 6. The CDR3 runs 16 residues. As originally analysed: Counts of nucleated cells, estimated from reference gene primer amplification, were obtained. Here immunoSEQ multiplex PCR was the method, and the copy in TCRdb shows in-frame clones only, minus some. The DNA gave D and trimming, while V, J and clone size come from that table. Here the sample spans around 220,000 clones, roughly 76% being singletons. This sequence joins TRBV3-1 (or the pseudogene TRBV3-2) and TRBJ2-7; 9 bases align to TRBD1. The sequenced sample was peripheral blood. The TCR originated in a human donor in a cohort sampled during active COVID-19. The CDR3 spells CASSQGQGFSSYEQYF. CDR3 nucleotides: TGTGCCAGCAGCCAGGGACAGGGTTTCAGCTCCTACGAGCAGTACTTC.